The 16 T cell receptor beta chains below were found in one sample sequenced in a study of neurological immune-mediated disorders. From the 5' RACE reads, TCRdb called clonotypes with MiXCR, one entry per CDR3 protein. Of 75,000 to 80,000 distinct CDR3 sequences in the sample, about 5% were seen once. Material: PBMCs. The receptors here all came from a woman in her 30s with multiple sclerosis.

Ten or more counts support this clonotype. The gene calls are TRBV5-1 and TRBJ2-5; D is possibly TRBD1 or TRBD2 (7 bases each). Germline V gene lookup returns CDR1 SGHRS and CDR2 YFSETQ. CDR3 length: 16 residues. The V end lost 1 base, the J end lost 2 bases, and 15 bases lay between the germline ends. The CDR3 DNA is TGCGCCAGCAGCTTGTCGGGCGGGGGACAGCAAGAGACCCAGTACTTC. It yields the protein CASSLSGGGQQETQYF.

This clonotype was recorded at least ten times. The rearrangement joins TRBV10-3 to TRBJ2-1; 8 nucleotides line up with TRBD2. The CDR3 is 14 residues long. The J segment lost 4 bases and the V segment lost 10 bases, leaving 9 bases of the junction unmatched. Germline V gives CDR1 ENHRY, CDR2 SYGVKD. CDR3 sequence (DNA): TGTGCCACCCGCAGCGGGAGTGTTTACAATGAGCAGTTCTTC. Translated: CATRSGSVYNEQFF.

There are many counts of this clonotype. The chain recombines TRBV5-1 with TRBJ2-1; TRBD2 aligns across 11 bases. CDR1 is SGHRS and CDR2 is YFSETQ in the germline V gene. This CDR3 contains 16 residues. Trimming cost V 4 bases and J 0 bases; bases outside gene matches: 3. CDR3: CASSLGTSGSYNEQFF. In nucleotides, the CDR3 is TGCGCCAGCAGCCTAGGGACTAGCGGCTCCTACAATGAGCAGTTCTTC.

This clonotype was detected ten times or more. The chain combines TRBV3-1 with TRBJ1-3, with 7 bases lining up with TRBD1. The J segment lost 2 bases and the V segment lost 1 base, leaving 2 bases of the junction unmatched. From germline, CDR1 is LGHDT and CDR2 YNNKEL (reference sequence). CDR3 length equals 15 residues. The CDR3 sequence is CASSQVQGAGNTIYF. The DNA for the CDR3 is TGTGCCAGCAGCCAAGTCCAGGGGGCTGGAAACACCATATATTTT.

Many counts were recorded for this clonotype. This chain uses TRBV5-1 with TRBJ2-5; D may be TRBD2 (7 bases). Germline V CDR1 and CDR2: SGHRS, YFSETQ. The CDR3 sequence is 16 residues long. V lost 4 bases, J lost 4 bases, and 20 bases lay in between. CDR3 sequence: CASSPIGGARRETQYF. In DNA, the CDR3 is TGCGCCAGCAGCCCGATTGGGGGGGCGAGGCGAGAGACCCAGTACTTC.

The table lists this clonotype with a few counts. V and J are TRBV5-1 and TRBJ2-3; D perhaps matches TRBD1 (7 bases). V was clipped by 0 bases and J by 1 base, with 15 bases between them. This CDR3 has 17 residues. Germline CDR1 SGHRS, CDR2 YFSETQ. CDR3: CASSLGAGQTRTDTQYF. CDR3 DNA sequence: TGCGCCAGCAGCTTGGGGGCGGGACAGACCCGCACAGATACGCAGTATTTT.

The sample holds many counts of this clonotype. The chain combines TRBV29-1 with TRBJ1-1; 7 bases line up with TRBD1. Germline V CDR1 and CDR2: SQVTM, ANQGSEA. This CDR3 comprises 11 residues. V lost 7 bases and J lost 4; bases outside the gene matches: 3. The CDR3 protein is CSARDSTEAFF. The CDR3 nucleotides are TGCAGCGCACGGGACAGCACTGAAGCTTTCTTT.

The chain is built from TRBV10-2 and TRBJ2-3; 12 bases line up with TRBD2. There are 20 residues in the CDR3. Germline values: CDR1 WSHSY, CDR2 SAAADI. With V trimmed by 3 bases and J by 1 base, 14 bases remained unmatched. In DNA, the CDR3 is TGCGCCAGCAGTGACCCCCTGACTAGCGGGGGTCCTGTCCGCACAGATACGCAGTATTTT. Translated: CASSDPLTSGGPVRTDTQYF.

The rearrangement joins TRBV7-2 to TRBJ2-3; TRBD1 is a possible D gene (7 bases). The CDR3 spans 13 residues. CDR1 SGHTA and CDR2 FQGNSA come from the germline V gene. The germline V and J ends were trimmed by 11 bases and 0 bases, with 12 bases remaining between them. CDR3 loop: CAGGGGSTDTQYF. For the CDR3, the DNA is TGTGCCGGAGGGGGCGGCAGCACAGATACGCAGTATTTT.

Remarks on this clonotype: One end of the junction does not line up with germline, which may come from a read error. The chain is built from TRBV5-1 and TRBJ2-3; 9 bases are shared with TRBD1. The germline V gene encodes CDR1 SGHRS and CDR2 YFSETQ. The CDR3 length is 14 residues. CDR3: CASSPGQGTDTLYF. For the CDR3, the DNA is TGCGCCAGCAGCCCCGGACAGGGGACAGATACGCTGTATTTT.

The CDR3 is CASSFGTSSNEQFF. The CDR3 nucleotides read TGCGCCAGCAGCTTCGGGACTAGCAGCAATGAGCAGTTCTTC. The V and J genes are TRBV5-1 and TRBJ2-1; the match to TRBD2 covers 9 bases. In germline, CDR1 is SGHRS, CDR2 YFSETQ. Germline trimming cut 2 bases from V and 6 bases from J; bases unmatched to any gene: 3. CDR3 length equals 14 residues. Using reference TRBV5-1 and TRBJ2-1 for the parts outside the CDR3, the full variable domain is KAGVTQTPRYLIKTRGQQVTLSCSPISGHRSVSWYQQTPGQGLQFLFEYFSETQRNKGNFPGRFSGRQFSNSRSEMNVSTLELGDSALYLCASSFGTSSNEQFFGPGTRLTVL.

Remarks on this clonotype: A read error is possible here, since a much larger clone lies one base away. The CDR3 protein is CASSSSTGSRDKQYF. CDR3 nucleotides: TGTGCCAGCAGCTCATCGACAGGGTCTCGGGATAAGCAGTATTTT. The chain links TRBV5-6 to TRBJ2-3; 7 bases fit TRBD1. The germline V gene encodes CDR1 SGHDT and CDR2 YYEEEE. CDR3 length equals 15 residues.

In this sample, this clonotype turned up many times. V usage is TRBV20-1 and J usage is TRBJ2-5; TRBD2 matches at 9 bases. J lost 4 bases, V lost 4 bases, and 10 bases had no gene match. Germline CDR1 is DFQATT and CDR2 is SNEGSKA (reference sequence). The CDR3 spans 15 residues. The DNA for the CDR3 is TGCAGTGCTATGCGGGGCCTAGCGGGAACAGAGACCCAGTACTTC. It encodes CSAMRGLAGTETQYF.

This clonotype was detected only a few times. The chain has TRBV20-1 and TRBJ2-1; 12 positions agree with TRBD2. Trimming removed 6 bases from V and 6 bases from J; junction bases left unmatched: 6. Germline CDR1 and CDR2: DFQATT and SNEGSKA (reference sequence). CDR3 length: 14 residues. CDR3 bases: TGCAGTGCCTTGACTAGCGGGGGCATCAATGAGCAGTTCTTC. It is translated as CSALTSGGINEQFF.

This clonotype was observed many times. The chain links TRBV10-3 to TRBJ2-2; D unresolved. Germline assignment: CDR1 ENHRY and CDR2 SYGVKD. The CDR3 spans 14 residues. V lost 4 bases to trimming and J lost 3 bases, with 9 bases between them. This CDR3 is CAISGLVDTGELFF. CDR3 in DNA: TGTGCCATCAGTGGATTGGTGGACACCGGGGAGCTGTTTTTT.

This clonotype was seen ten or more times. This chain uses TRBV5-1 with TRBJ2-2; D is uncertain. CDR1 and CDR2 from the germline V gene are SGHRS and YFSETQ. This CDR3 region has 13 residues. V lost 3 bases, J lost 6 bases, and 9 bases lay in between. This chain's CDR3 is CASSWQAAGELFF. CDR3 DNA: TGCGCCAGCAGCTGGCAGGCGGCCGGGGAGCTGTTTTTT.